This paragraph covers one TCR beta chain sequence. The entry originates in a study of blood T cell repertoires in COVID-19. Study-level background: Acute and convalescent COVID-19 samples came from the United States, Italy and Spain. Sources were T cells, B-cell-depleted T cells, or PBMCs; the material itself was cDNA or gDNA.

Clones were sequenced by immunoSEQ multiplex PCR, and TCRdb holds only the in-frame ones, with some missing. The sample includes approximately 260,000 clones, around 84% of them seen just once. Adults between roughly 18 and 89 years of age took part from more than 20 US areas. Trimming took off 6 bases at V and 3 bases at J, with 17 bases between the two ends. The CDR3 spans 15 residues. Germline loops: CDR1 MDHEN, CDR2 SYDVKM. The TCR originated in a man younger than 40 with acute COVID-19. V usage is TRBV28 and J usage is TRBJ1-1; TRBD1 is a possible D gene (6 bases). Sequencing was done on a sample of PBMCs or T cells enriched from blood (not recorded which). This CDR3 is CASSPQGPAYTEAFF. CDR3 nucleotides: TGTGCCAGCAGCCCACAGGGTCCTGCGTACACTGAAGCTTTCTTT.